Given below is one T cell receptor beta chain in context. These data belong to a study of control samples from healthy donors and cancer patients. TCRdb's copy holds only in-frame clones and misses some; the assay was immunoSEQ multiplex PCR. This table has about 160,000 clones, approximately 90% appearing once. The V and J ends lost 4 bases and 10 bases respectively, with 13 bases between them. Per germline, CDR1 GTSNPN and CDR2 SVGIG (reference sequence). There are 12 residues in the CDR3. The J gene is TRBJ1-4, the V gene TRBV30, with D hard to call. The TCR sequence derives from a woman aged 25 to 45 in good health. Sample: blood. CDR3 nucleotide sequence: TGTGCCTGGAACATCCCCCGGGGAAAACTGTTTTTT. This gives the protein CAWNIPRGKLFF.